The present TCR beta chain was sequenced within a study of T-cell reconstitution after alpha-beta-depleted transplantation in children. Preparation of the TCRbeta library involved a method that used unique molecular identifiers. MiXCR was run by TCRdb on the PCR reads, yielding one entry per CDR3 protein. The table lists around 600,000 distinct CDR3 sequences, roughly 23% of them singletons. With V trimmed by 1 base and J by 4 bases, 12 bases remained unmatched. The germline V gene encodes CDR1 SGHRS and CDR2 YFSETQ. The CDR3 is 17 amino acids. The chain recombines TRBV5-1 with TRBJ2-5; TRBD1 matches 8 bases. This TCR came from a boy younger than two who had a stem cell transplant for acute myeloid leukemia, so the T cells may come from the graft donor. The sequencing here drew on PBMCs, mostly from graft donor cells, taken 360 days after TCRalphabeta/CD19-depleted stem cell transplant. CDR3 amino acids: CASSLWADRGSGETQYF. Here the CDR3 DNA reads TGCGCCAGCAGCTTGTGGGCCGACAGGGGTTCGGGAGAGACCCAGTACTTC. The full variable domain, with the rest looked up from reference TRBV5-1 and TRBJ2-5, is KAGVTQTPRYLIKTRGQQVTLSCSPISGHRSVSWYQQTPGQGLQFLFEYFSETQRNKGNFPGRFSGRQFSNSRSEMNVSTLELGDSALYLCASSLWADRGSGETQYFGPGTRLLVL.